These 14 T cell receptor beta chains were sequenced from one sample in a study of HIV-infected patients and healthy controls. TCRdb recomputed calls from the 5' RACE reads with MiXCR, one row per CDR3 protein. The repertoire has about 63,000 distinct CDR3 sequences, 16% of them found once; the top ten carry less than 6%. Sample: CD4+ T cells from blood. The source of these receptors is a human donor in good health.

The chain uses TRBV20-1 and TRBJ2-1; perhaps TRBD1 as D (8 bases). Germline V CDR1 and CDR2: DFQATT, SNEGSKA (reference sequence). The V end lost 6 bases, the J end lost 5 bases, and 17 bases lay between the germline ends. This CDR3 contains 14 residues. The CDR3 nucleotides read TGCAGTGCGCCGACAGGGGAGGGAGACAATGAGCAGTTCTTC. Amino acids: CSAPTGEGDNEQFF.

In this sample, this clonotype turned up a few times. V is TRBV19 and J is TRBJ2-5; a possible D gene is TRBD1 (7 bases). CDR1 is LNHDA and CDR2 is SQIVND in the germline V gene (reference sequence). The CDR3 loop spans 15 amino acids. The V gene lost 1 base and the J gene lost 2 bases, with 11 bases spanning the gap. The CDR3, as DNA: TGTGCCAGTAGTATAGGCGGGACAGTACAAGAGACCCAGTACTTC. It is translated as CASSIGGTVQETQYF.

In this sample, this clonotype turned up a few times. The gene calls are TRBV29-1 and TRBJ1-1; D is unclear. CDR3 length equals 12 residues. CDR1 is SQVTM, CDR2 ANQGSEA, per germline. The ends were cut back, 5 bases at V and 7 bases at J, with 14 bases in the middle. CDR3 sequence: CSVRATKIEAFF. Written as DNA, the CDR3 is TGCAGCGTTCGCGCGACTAAGATTGAAGCTTTCTTT.

A few counts support this clonotype. V usage is TRBV30 and J usage is TRBJ1-1; perhaps TRBD1 as D (6 bases). Germline V lookup: CDR1 GTSNPN, CDR2 SVGIG (reference sequence). Trimming cost V 4 bases and J 2 bases, with 14 bases left between them. The CDR3 runs to 14 residues. The CDR3 loop is CAWIGVRGNTEAFF. The CDR3 nucleotides are TGTGCCTGGATTGGGGTCAGGGGTAACACTGAAGCTTTCTTT.

The rearrangement uses TRBV7-9 and TRBJ1-1; TRBD1 agrees at 9 bases. The germline CDR1 and CDR2 sequences are SEHNR and FQNEAQ (reference sequence). CDR3 length: 13 residues. Trimming took 4 bases from V and 6 from J; bases not matched to a gene: 3. CDR3 in amino acids: CASSSDRGPEAFF. The CDR3 coding sequence is TGTGCCAGCAGCTCGGACAGGGGTCCTGAAGCTTTCTTT.

The chain employs TRBV20-1 and TRBJ2-1, with 9 bases lining up with TRBD2. Germline V gene lookup returns CDR1 DFQATT and CDR2 SNEGSKA (reference sequence). CDR3 length: 15 amino acids. Trimming removed 0 bases from V and 8 bases from J; junction bases left unmatched: 8. CDR3 protein: CSARETSGPRDEQFF. As DNA, the CDR3 is TGCAGTGCTAGAGAAACTAGCGGGCCCCGTGATGAGCAGTTCTTC.

This clonotype was detected only a few times. The genes are TRBV24-1 and TRBJ2-1; D is undetermined. This CDR3 comprises 13 residues. Germline CDR1 reads KGHDR; CDR2 reads SFDVKD. Trimming stripped 1 base from V and 8 bases from J, with 8 bases between. In nucleotides, the CDR3 is TGTGCCACCAGTGATTTCCCTAACTATGAGCAGTTCTTC. Translated: CATSDFPNYEQFF.

The chain joins TRBV6-6 to TRBJ2-6; a possible D gene is TRBD1 (6 bases). Per the germline V gene, CDR1 is MNHNY and CDR2 is SVGAGI (reference sequence). The CDR3 consists of 16 residues. Trimming removed 6 bases from V and 4 bases from J, with 16 bases in between. CDR3 protein: CASRPQTGSGANVLTF. The CDR3 DNA is TGTGCCAGCAGACCCCAAACAGGGTCCGGGGCCAACGTCCTGACTTTC.

This clonotype has at least ten counts. The chain employs TRBV5-1 and TRBJ1-4; the D is unclear. Germline V lookup: CDR1 SGHRS, CDR2 YFSETQ. V was shortened by 1 base and J by 6 bases, with 16 bases between the two germline ends. This CDR3 has 16 amino acids. The CDR3 here is CASSLSLDGFHEKLFF. The CDR3 DNA is TGCGCCAGCAGCTTGTCGCTCGACGGCTTCCATGAAAAACTGTTTTTT.

This clonotype was seen many times. V is TRBV12-3 or TRBV12-4 and J is TRBJ2-4, with D possibly matching TRBD2 (6 bases). V lost 5 bases and J 4 bases, leaving 15 bases between the germline ends. CDR3 length equals 15 residues. The CDR3 reads CASSHTGTGKNIQYF. In DNA form, the CDR3 reads TGTGCCAGCAGTCATACGGGGACTGGGAAAAACATTCAGTACTTC.

In its sample, this clonotype was seen a few times. The CDR3 sequence is CASNRELGELFF. CDR3 nucleotides: TGTGCCAGCAATCGGGAGCTCGGGGAGCTGTTTTTT. V is TRBV2 and J is TRBJ2-2; D is possibly TRBD2 (6 bases). This CDR3 is 12 amino acids long. Per germline, CDR1 SNHLY and CDR2 FYNNEI. V was clipped by 7 bases and J by 7 bases, with 10 bases between them.

This clonotype was counted at least ten times. At one end, the junction sequence differs from germline, possibly due to a read error. V usage is TRBV28 and J usage is TRBJ1-3; TRBD1 is a possible D gene (6 bases). The CDR3 totals 15 residues. Looked up from germline, CDR1 is MDHEN and CDR2 is SYDVKM. The CDR3 loop reads CASSLLGTYRNAIYF. The CDR3 nucleotides are TGTGCCAGCAGTTTGCTCGGGACATACCGAAACGCCATATATTTT.

This clonotype was counted only a few times. The V and J genes are TRBV5-1 and TRBJ1-2; 8 bases fit TRBD1. With 0 bases clipped from V and 4 bases from J, the junction kept 2 bases outside the gene matches. The germline gives CDR1 SGHRS, CDR2 YFSETQ. This CDR3 contains 14 residues. The CDR3 coding sequence is TGCGCCAGCAGCTTGGGGACAGGGAGCTATGGCTACACCTTC. It translates to CASSLGTGSYGYTF.

The rearrangement uses TRBV7-8 and TRBJ2-3; D possibly uses TRBD1 or TRBD2 (5 bases each). CDR1 and CDR2 from the germline V gene are SGHVS and FQNEAQ. V lost 3 bases and J 3 bases, leaving 13 bases between the germline ends. The CDR3 loop spans 15 amino acids. The DNA of the CDR3 is TGTGCCAGCAGCTTGGGGCCGACGGGAACAGATACGCAGTATTTT. Its protein product is CASSLGPTGTDTQYF.